This T cell receptor beta chain comes out of a study of regulatory T cells in long-lasting Graves disease. Study-level findings and limits: Persistent disease preferred TRBV28, TRBJ1-2 and TRBJ2-5; new disease, TRBV20-1 and TRBJ2-1. The study found persistent patients shared more public clonotypes (over 2,500) than new patients (just over 950). Limited samples may have lowered accuracy.

Indicated time point: persistent/refractory GD, antithyroid drugs over 5 years with positive TRAb. Following extraction of RNA from PBMCs, that RNA was used to make the TCR library. This CDR3 has 16 amino acids. Germline lookup yields CDR1 MNHNS and CDR2 SASEGT. V lost 7 bases and J lost 1, with 16 bases in between. Worth noting for this clonotype: Its antigen is unidentified.

Relying on iRepertoire HTBI primers and Arm-PCR of CDR3 regions, the team built TCR beta libraries. From the multiplex PCR reads, TCRdb called clonotypes with MiXCR, one entry per CDR3 protein. This table has 400,000 to 500,000 distinct CDR3 sequences, roughly 20% appearing once. The source is a female donor with Graves disease. The chain has TRBV6-1 and TRBJ2-2, with D perhaps TRBD1 or TRBD2 (5 bases each). The sequencing here drew on peripheral blood mononuclear cells (PBMCs), taken when the disease was refractory, from a patient treated with antithyroid drugs. The CDR3 reads CASTPRGLKNTGELFF. As DNA, the CDR3 is TGTGCCAGCACGCCGAGGGGCCTAAAGAACACCGGGGAGCTGTTTTTT.